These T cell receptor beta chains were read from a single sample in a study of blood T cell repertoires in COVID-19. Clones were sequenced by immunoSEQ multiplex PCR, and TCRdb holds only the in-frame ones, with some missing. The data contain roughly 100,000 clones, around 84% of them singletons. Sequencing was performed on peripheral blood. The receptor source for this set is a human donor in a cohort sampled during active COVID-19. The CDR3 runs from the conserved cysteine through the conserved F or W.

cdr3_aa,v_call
CASSATTGGGEQYF,TRBV9
CASSPAGVIYEQYF,TRBV18
CASSLGQETYGYTF,TRBV7-2
CAWSSTPSGSYTF,TRBV30
CASSNPGESYGYTF,TRBV19
CASSLRTGVGTEAFF,TRBV16
CASSLSPLAKNIQYF,TRBV11-2
CASSSRDRGSRGYTF,TRBV5-1
CARSVERSGNTIYF,TRBV5-3
CASRQQGNQPQHF,TRBV6-5
CSVVLGQGANQPQHF,TRBV29-1
CASSYRALNYGYTF,TRBV27
CASSTTSGVTRNIQYF,TRBV27
CASSLGRPSGNTIYF,TRBV28
CSAEAGTNYGYTF,TRBV29-1
CASSEGTGTYEQYF,TRBV2
CASSLGGGTEAFF,TRBV4-1
CSVGIQTGELFF,TRBV29-1
CASSLRLAGGLSTDTQYF,TRBV3-1/TRBV3-2
CAISAGTGRGDTQYF,TRBV10-3
CAILDRVMVLYTF,TRBV28
CASSPFGQGAFYEQYF,TRBV18
CASHRGNSPLHF,TRBV7-2
CASSFGTMNTEAFF,TRBV5-1
CASSRTGGNSYEQYF,TRBV19
CASSLAFSYEQYF,TRBV5-6
CASSLDPSGGAYEQYF,TRBV7-6
CASSESLADLIAGELFF,TRBV10-2
CASKLWWQGTYEQYF,TRBV5-1
CARSTVEAFF,TRBV5-3
CASSHRDRGGGYTF,TRBV4-1
CASSSGTVSGNTIYF,TRBV5-4
CASSESGHRESNQPQHF,TRBV10-1
CASSLGDSQPQHF,TRBV18
CASSPGPAGAKSEQYF,TRBV5-1
CASSPVGGPSNQPQHF,TRBV7-2
CASMYREFYGYTF,TRBV12-3/TRBV12-4